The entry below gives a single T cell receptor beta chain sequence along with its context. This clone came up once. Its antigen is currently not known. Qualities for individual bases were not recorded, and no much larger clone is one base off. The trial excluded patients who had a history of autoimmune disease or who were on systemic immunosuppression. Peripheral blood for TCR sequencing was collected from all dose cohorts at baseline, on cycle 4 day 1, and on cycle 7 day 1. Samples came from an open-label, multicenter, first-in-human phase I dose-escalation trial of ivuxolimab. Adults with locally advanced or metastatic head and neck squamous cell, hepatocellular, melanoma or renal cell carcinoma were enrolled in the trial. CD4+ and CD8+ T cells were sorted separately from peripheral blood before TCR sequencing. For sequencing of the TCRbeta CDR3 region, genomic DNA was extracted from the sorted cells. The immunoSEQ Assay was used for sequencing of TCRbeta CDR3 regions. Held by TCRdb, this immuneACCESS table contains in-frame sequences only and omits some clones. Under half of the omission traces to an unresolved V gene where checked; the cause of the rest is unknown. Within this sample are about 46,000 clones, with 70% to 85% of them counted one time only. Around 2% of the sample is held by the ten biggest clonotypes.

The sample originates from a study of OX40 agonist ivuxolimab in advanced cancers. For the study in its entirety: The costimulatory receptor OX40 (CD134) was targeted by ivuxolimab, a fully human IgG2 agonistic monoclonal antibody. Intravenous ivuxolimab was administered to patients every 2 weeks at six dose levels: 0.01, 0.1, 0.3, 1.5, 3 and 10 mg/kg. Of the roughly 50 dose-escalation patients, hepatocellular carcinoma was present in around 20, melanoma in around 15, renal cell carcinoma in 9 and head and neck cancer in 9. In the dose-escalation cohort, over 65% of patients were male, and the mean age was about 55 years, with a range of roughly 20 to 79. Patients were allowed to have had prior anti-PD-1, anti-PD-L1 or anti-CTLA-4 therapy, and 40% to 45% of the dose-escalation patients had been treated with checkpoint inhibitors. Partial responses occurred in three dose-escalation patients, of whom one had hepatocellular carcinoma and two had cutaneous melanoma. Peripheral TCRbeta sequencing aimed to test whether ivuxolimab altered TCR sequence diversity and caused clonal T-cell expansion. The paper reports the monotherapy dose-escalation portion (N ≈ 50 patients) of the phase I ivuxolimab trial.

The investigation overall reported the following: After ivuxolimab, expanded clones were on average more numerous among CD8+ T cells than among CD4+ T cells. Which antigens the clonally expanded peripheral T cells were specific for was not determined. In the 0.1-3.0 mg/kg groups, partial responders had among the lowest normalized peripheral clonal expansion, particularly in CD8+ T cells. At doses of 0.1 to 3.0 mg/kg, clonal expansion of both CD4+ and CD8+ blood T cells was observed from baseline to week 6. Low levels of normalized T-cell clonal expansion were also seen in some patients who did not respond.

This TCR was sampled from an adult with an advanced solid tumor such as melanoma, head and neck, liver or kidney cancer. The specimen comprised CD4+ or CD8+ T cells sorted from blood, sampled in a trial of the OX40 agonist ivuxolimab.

CDR3 protein: CASRPSSGGATSYNEQFF. The DNA sequence is given as TGCGCCAGCAGGCCTTCTAGCGGGGGGGCCACATCCTACAATGAGCAGTTCTTC. Rearrangement joined TRBV23-1 to TRBJ2-1; 12 of the junction bases match TRBD2. TRBV23-1 falls under the ORF class, with uncertain function. V is pruned by 6 bases and J by 1 base, leaving 10 bases of the junction without a gene match. The CDR3, cysteine through phenylalanine, is 18 amino acids long. The read is trimmed to its CDR3 DNA, 54 bases read in frame from base 1.